What follows are 32 T cell receptor beta chains derived from one specimen sequenced in a study of spatial heterogeneity in lung cancer. The time point denotes: sample taken at primary tumor resection. No cell sorting; template was whole RNA from tumor, lung tissue or PBMC. Each CDR3 protein gets one entry after TCRdb re-called the 5' RACE reads with MiXCR. Of under 6,000 distinct CDR3 sequences in the sample, approximately 30% were seen once. The material was PBMCs, obtained at surgery. These receptors were taken from a male donor with early-stage non-small cell lung cancer.

This clonotype rates as medium-sized. The genes are TRBV4-3 and TRBJ1-5; tentative D call: TRBD1 (6 bases). Trimming took off 2 bases at V and 4 bases at J, with 12 bases between the two ends. Per germline, CDR1 LGHNA and CDR2 YSLEER. The CDR3 sequence is 15 residues long. Here the CDR3 DNA reads TGCGCCAGCAGCCAAACTGGACAGCGGAATCAGCCCCAGCATTTT. The encoded protein is CASSQTGQRNQPQHF.

This clonotype was counted a few times. The DNA of the CDR3 is TGCGCCAGCAGCCAAGGCGGCGGGAGGACCTACAATGAGCAGTTCTTC. It specifies CASSQGGGRTYNEQFF. The genes are TRBV4-1 and TRBJ2-1, with 8 bases aligning to TRBD2. The junction had 4 bases not matched to a gene; V was cut back by 1 base and J by 2 bases. The CDR3 loop spans 16 amino acids. Looked up from germline, CDR1 is MGHRA and CDR2 is YSYEKL.

This sequence joins TRBV7-9 and TRBJ2-3; D unresolved. This CDR3 region has 11 residues. The V end lost 5 bases, the J end lost 3 bases, and 3 bases lay between the germline ends. CDR1 is SEHNR, CDR2 FQNEAQ, per germline (reference sequence). The CDR3 region has the DNA TGTGCCAGCAGCGTTACAGATACGCAGTATTTT. This gives the protein CASSVTDTQYF. Based on the CDR3 plus reference TRBV7-9 and TRBJ2-3, the full variable domain is DTGVSQNPRHKITKRGQNVTFRCDPISEHNRLYWYRQTLGQGPEFLTYFQNEAQLEKSRLLSDRFSAERPKGSFSTLEIQRTEQGDSAMYLCASSVTDTQYFGPGTRLTVL.

The rearrangement uses TRBV7-9 and TRBJ2-3; tentatively, D is TRBD2 (5 bases). Looked up from germline, CDR1 is SEHNR and CDR2 is FQNEAQ (reference sequence). The CDR3 runs to 15 residues. V was cut by 3 bases and J by 2 bases, with 12 bases left in between. The CDR3 bases are TGTGCCAGCAGCTTTCAAAGCGGTGCCACAGATACGCAGTATTTT. This translates into CASSFQSGATDTQYF.

This clonotype was detected once. The DNA for the CDR3 is TGTGCCAGCAGCCCCACGGGACTAGCGGGGGGGATATACGAGCAGTACTTC. This translates into CASSPTGLAGGIYEQYF. This sequence joins TRBV7-2 and TRBJ2-7, with 16 bases aligning to TRBD2. Germline V gene sequence: CDR1 SGHTA, CDR2 FQGNSA. The CDR3 extends over 17 amino acids. Unmatched junction bases numbered 8, after V lost 5 bases and J lost 4 bases.

By its share, this clonotype is medium-sized. This sequence joins TRBV19 and TRBJ2-3; 8 bases align to TRBD1. V lost 6 bases to trimming and J lost 6 bases; unmatched junction nucleotides: 8. CDR3 length equals 14 residues. Germline V gene data show CDR1 as LNHDA and CDR2 as SQIVND (reference sequence). CDR3 bases: TGTGCCAGTAGCCAGGACAGGGTTCGGGATACGCAGTATTTT. This encodes CASSQDRVRDTQYF. Full variable domain (rest looked up from reference TRBV19 and TRBJ2-3): DGGITQSPKYLFRKEGQNVTLSCEQNLNHDAMYWYRQDPGQGLRLIYYSQIVNDFQKGDIAEGYSVSREKKESFPLTVTSAQKNPTAFYLCASSQDRVRDTQYFGPGTRLTVL.

The chain uses TRBV20-1 and TRBJ2-2, with no clear D. Looked up from germline, CDR1 is DFQATT and CDR2 is SNEGSKA (reference sequence). Trimming stripped 0 bases from V and 3 bases from J, with 5 bases between. The CDR3 covers 13 residues. As DNA, the CDR3 is TGCAGTGCTAGAGAGGACGACACCGGGGAGCTGTTTTTT. This encodes CSAREDDTGELFF.

V gene TRBV7-8 combines with J gene TRBJ2-7; 9 nucleotides align to TRBD1. The J segment lost 3 bases and the V segment lost 0 bases, leaving 3 bases of the junction unmatched. Germline CDR1 SGHVS, CDR2 FQNEAQ. This CDR3 comprises 15 residues. This chain's CDR3 is CASSLAGTGYYEQYF. The CDR3 DNA follows: TGTGCCAGCAGCTTAGCCGGGACAGGGTACTACGAGCAGTACTTC.

The chain carries TRBV7-9 and TRBJ2-3; D gene uncertain. V gave up 4 bases and J gave up 4 bases, with 6 bases separating them. The CDR3 covers 12 residues. Germline-derived CDR1 and CDR2 are SEHNR and FQNEAQ (reference sequence). In DNA form, the CDR3 reads TGTGCCAGCAGCTATCCGGCAGATACGCAGTATTTT. Protein product: CASSYPADTQYF.

This clonotype was observed a handful of times. The rearrangement uses TRBV14 and TRBJ2-1; 8 bases map to TRBD2. Germline CDR1 reads SGHDN; CDR2 reads FVKESK. CDR3 length: 15 amino acids. The trim removed 2 bases at V and 3 bases at J, leaving 3 bases unmatched. The CDR3: CASSQPGLGYNEQFF. The CDR3, as DNA: TGTGCCAGCAGCCAACCGGGACTAGGCTACAATGAGCAGTTCTTC.

The V gene is TRBV3-1, the J gene TRBJ2-5; perhaps TRBD1 as D (5 bases). Germline V gene data show CDR1 as LGHDT and CDR2 as YNNKEL (reference sequence). CDR3 size: 14 residues. V lost 3 bases to trimming and J lost 5 bases, with 13 bases between them. CDR3 nucleotide sequence: TGTGCCAGCAGCCAGAAAGGGGTTTTGGAGACCCAGTACTTC. Translation gives CASSQKGVLETQYF.

This chain uses TRBV5-1 with TRBJ2-5; TRBD1 matches at 10 bases. CDR3 length: 14 amino acids. The germline V gene encodes CDR1 SGHRS and CDR2 YFSETQ. Unmatched junction bases numbered 3, after V lost 2 bases and J lost 5 bases. This chain's CDR3 is CASSFDRGRETQYF. For the CDR3, the DNA is TGCGCCAGCAGCTTCGACAGGGGGCGTGAGACCCAGTACTTC.

This clonotype is medium-sized. As DNA, the CDR3 is TGTGCCAGCAGCAGACTAGCGGGCTCCACAGATACGCAGTATTTT. Its protein product is CASSRLAGSTDTQYF. The rearrangement joins TRBV12-3 or TRBV12-4 to TRBJ2-3, with 10 bases aligning to TRBD2. V lost 6 bases, J lost 2 bases, and 5 bases stayed unmatched. The CDR3 runs 15 residues.

As to this clonotype: A read error may explain this, as a much larger clone is one base away. The chain combines TRBV29-1 with TRBJ2-7, with a weak D call TRBD2 (6 bases). Germline assignment: CDR1 SQVTM and CDR2 ANQGSEA. The CDR3 runs to 15 residues. CDR3 in DNA: TGCAGCGTTCGTTCCCGGGACGGCGAGGACTACGACCAGTACTTC. Its protein is CSVRSRDGEDYDQYF.

This clonotype was counted ten times or more. The V gene is TRBV7-2, the J gene TRBJ1-6; no reliable D call. Germline V gives CDR1 SGHTA, CDR2 FQGNSA. This CDR3 region has 14 residues. Trimming took off 1 base at V and 9 bases at J, with 10 bases between the two ends. The CDR3 nucleotides are TGTGCCAGCAGCTTAGAATCGGGTGGTTCACCCCTCCACTTT. As protein: CASSLESGGSPLHF.

With regard to this clonotype: No conserved phenylalanine or tryptophan ends this CDR3, so it is likely a read error. This chain connects TRBV5-1 to TRBJ2-5; 7 bases are a match to TRBD1. The germline V gene has CDR1 SGHRS and CDR2 YFSETQ. Losses at the gene ends were 0 bases for V and 3 bases for J; bases not matched to a gene: 5. The CDR3 runs to 15 residues. This CDR3 is CASSLAGTVEETQYL. CDR3 DNA sequence: TGCGCCAGCAGCTTGGCGGGGACAGTCGAAGAGACCCAGTACCTC.

This clonotype was found many times. The chain couples TRBV5-1 to TRBJ2-3; no reliable D call. CDR1 is SGHRS, CDR2 YFSETQ, per germline. V was pared by 4 bases and J by 1 base, with 4 bases between. The CDR3 extends over 12 amino acids. CDR3 amino acids: CASSRGTDTQYF. In nucleotides, the CDR3 is TGCGCCAGCAGCCGAGGCACAGATACGCAGTATTTT.

In this sample, this clonotype turned up many times. The CDR3 spells CASSVLREVWYF. The DNA for the CDR3 is TGTGCCAGCAGTGTCTTGCGGGAGGTTTGGTACTTC. The chain uses TRBV2 and TRBJ2-7; TRBD2 matches at 8 bases. The CDR3 loop spans 12 amino acids. CDR1 SNHLY and CDR2 FYNNEI come from the germline V gene. V lost 4 bases to trimming and J lost 12 bases; unmatched junction nucleotides: 8.

By share, this clonotype ranks as medium-sized. The chain is built from TRBV19 and TRBJ2-3, with 11 bases fitting TRBD1. CDR1 and CDR2 from the germline V gene are LNHDA and SQIVND (reference sequence). The CDR3 loop spans 15 amino acids. The ends lost 7 bases at V and 3 bases at J; junction bases unmatched: 6. The CDR3 bases are TGTGCCAGTACGGTGGGGACAGGGGGAACAGATACGCAGTATTTT. Amino acid sequence: CASTVGTGGTDTQYF.

In this sample, this clonotype is medium-sized. V is TRBV7-8 and J is TRBJ2-5; the match to TRBD2 covers 7 bases. The CDR3 consists of 17 residues. The germline gives CDR1 SGHVS, CDR2 FQNEAQ. V dropped 4 bases and J dropped 5; count of bases not matched to a gene: 16. CDR3 in DNA: TGTGCCAGCAGCTCCCTTCTCCTAGCGGTGGTTGGGGAGACCCAGTACTTC. Protein: CASSSLLLAVVGETQYF.

By frequency in the sample, this clonotype is medium-sized. The rearrangement uses TRBV20-1 and TRBJ2-7; 7 bases align to TRBD1. The V gene's germline CDR1 is DFQATT and CDR2 SNEGSKA (reference sequence). The ends lost 1 base at V and 4 bases at J; junction bases unmatched: 7. The CDR3 runs 14 residues. CDR3 in amino acids: CSARGTGSSYEQYF. The CDR3, as DNA: TGCAGTGCTAGAGGGACAGGCTCATCTTACGAGCAGTACTTC.

By sample fraction, this clonotype is medium-sized. The rearrangement links TRBV15 to TRBJ1-4; unclear D gene. The germline V gene encodes CDR1 LNHNV and CDR2 YYDKDF (reference sequence). Trimming shortened V by 0 bases and J by 8 bases, and 16 bases separated the two germline ends. This CDR3 region has 16 residues. The CDR3 DNA reads TGTGCCACCAGCAGAGAGAGGCCGGCTAAAATCGAAAAACTGTTTTTT. This translates into CATSRERPAKIEKLFF. The full variable domain, with the rest looked up from reference TRBV15 and TRBJ1-4, is DAMVIQNPRYQVTQFGKPVTLSCSQTLNHNVMYWYQQKSSQAPKLLFHYYDKDFNNEADTPDNFQSRRPNTSFCFLDIRSPGLGDTAMYLCATSRERPAKIEKLFFGSGTQLSVL.

By frequency in the sample, this clonotype is medium-sized. The chain joins TRBV7-9 to TRBJ2-7; no clear D gene. The germline gives CDR1 SEHNR, CDR2 FQNEAQ (reference sequence). This CDR3 has 13 amino acids. V lost 5 bases and J lost 0, with 8 bases in between. CDR3 protein: CASSPGFSYEQYF. DNA for the CDR3: TGTGCCAGCAGCCCCGGGTTCTCCTACGAGCAGTACTTC.

This clonotype was picked up a small number of times. V usage is TRBV10-3 and J usage is TRBJ1-1; D unclear. The CDR3 covers 12 residues. CDR1 is ENHRY, CDR2 SYGVKD, per germline. Trimming stripped 8 bases from V and 1 base from J, with 8 bases between. CDR3 protein: CAIGPANTEAFF. Written as DNA, the CDR3 is TGTGCCATCGGGCCGGCGAACACTGAAGCTTTCTTT.

This clonotype ranks as medium-sized. The chain has TRBV11-2 and TRBJ2-6; no clear D gene. CDR3 length equals 14 residues. Trimming took off 4 bases at V and 0 bases at J, with 4 bases between the two ends. Germline V lookup: CDR1 SGHAT, CDR2 FQNNGV. CDR3 in amino acids: CASSSYSGANVLTF. The CDR3, as DNA: TGTGCCAGCAGCTCTTACTCTGGGGCCAACGTCCTGACTTTC.

By sample fraction, this clonotype is medium-sized. The chain carries TRBV5-4 and TRBJ2-5; TRBD1 or TRBD2 may be the D gene (5 bases each). Germline CDR1 SGHNT, CDR2 YYREEE (reference sequence). V lost 1 base to trimming and J lost 3 bases, with 7 bases between them. The CDR3 length is 13 residues. CDR3 amino acids: CASSLLGEETQYF. The CDR3 bases are TGTGCCAGCAGCTTGTTGGGGGAAGAGACCCAGTACTTC.

Here the CDR3 DNA reads TGTGCCAGCAGTTACCCCAGAGGGGGCGGGTCGTCAGGTGGCTACACCTTC. The encoded protein is CASSYPRGGGSSGGYTF. The rearrangement joins TRBV6-5 to TRBJ1-2; the match to TRBD1 covers 7 bases. The CDR3 contains 17 residues. Trimming cost V 2 bases and J 7 bases; bases outside gene matches: 16. Germline V gene data show CDR1 as MNHEY and CDR2 as SVGAGI.

This clonotype is medium-sized. This rearrangement joins TRBV7-9 to TRBJ2-3, with D perhaps assigned TRBD1 or TRBD2 (5 bases each). The CDR3 length is 14 residues. The V gene's germline CDR1 is SEHNR and CDR2 FQNEAQ (reference sequence). V gave up 5 bases and J gave up 3 bases, with 12 bases separating them. This CDR3 is CASSASGATDTQYF. CDR3 in DNA: TGTGCCAGCAGCGCATCCGGGGCAACAGATACGCAGTATTTT.

This clonotype occurred many times. The chain combines TRBV20-1 with TRBJ1-4; tentatively, D is TRBD1 (6 bases). From germline, CDR1 is DFQATT and CDR2 SNEGSKA (reference sequence). The CDR3 runs to 15 residues. Trimming left V 5 bases short and J 7 bases short, with 20 bases between. In nucleotides, the CDR3 is TGCAGTGCTGGGGGGGGGCAGACGAGTAGTGAAAAACTGTTTTTT. Translation gives CSAGGGQTSSEKLFF.

Notes on this clonotype: A much more abundant neighbour one base away suggests this may be a read error. The V call is TRBV19, the J call TRBJ1-5; TRBD1 might be the D (6 bases). The CDR3 length is 13 residues. V lost 10 bases, J lost 4 bases, and 14 bases lay in between. The germline CDR1 and CDR2 sequences are LNHDA and SQIVND (reference sequence). CDR3 sequence (DNA): TGTGCCACCAAAGGACAGTTAAATCAGCCCCAGCATTTT. Translated, it gives CATKGQLNQPQHF. The full variable domain, its missing parts supplied by reference TRBV19 and TRBJ1-5, is DGGITQSPKYLFRKEGQNVTLSCEQNLNHDAMYWYRQDPGQGLRLIYYSQIVNDFQKGDIAEGYSVSREKKESFPLTVTSAQKNPTAFYLCATKGQLNQPQHFGDGTRLSIL.

This clonotype is medium-sized (0.01 to 0.1%). CDR3 bases: TGTGCCACCAGTGATTACCAGGACACCGGGGAGCTGTTTTTT. It specifies CATSDYQDTGELFF. The chain employs TRBV24-1 and TRBJ2-2; D is unresolved. Germline V CDR1 and CDR2: KGHDR, SFDVKD. V was trimmed by 2 bases and J by 3 bases, leaving 6 bases between them. The CDR3 is made up of 14 amino acids.

This clonotype is termed medium-sized. This chain connects TRBV4-1 to TRBJ2-5; 8 nucleotides align to TRBD2. The V segment lost 0 bases and the J segment 7 bases; nucleotides outside the gene matches: 10. The length of the CDR3 is 16 residues. In germline, CDR1 is MGHRA, CDR2 YSYEKL. The CDR3 DNA sequence: TGCGCCAGCAGCCAAGATCGGAGCGGGAGATATGGGACCCAGTACTTC. Its protein product is CASSQDRSGRYGTQYF.